The 10 T cell receptor beta chains below come from one sample, sequenced in a study of T cells in Graves' hyperthyroidism and ophthalmopathy. Researchers took RNA transcripts and amplified the TCR beta CDR3 regions from them. TCR CDR3 underwent first-round RT-PCR with the HTBI primer set. TCRdb re-derived calls from the multiplex PCR reads in MiXCR, one entry per CDR3 protein. Of approximately 360,000 distinct CDR3 sequences listed, around 16% were seen once; the top ten hold approximately 30%. Sequencing used blood. The receptors were gathered from a woman aged 18-29 years with Graves' hyperthyroidism that later progressed to Graves' ophthalmopathy.

This clonotype was found a few times. The V call is TRBV4-1, the J call TRBJ2-5, with TRBD2 matching 12 bases. V trimming: 0 bases; J trimming: 4 bases; junction bases outside the gene matches: 9. This CDR3 region has 18 residues. The germline CDR1 and CDR2 sequences are MGHRA and YSYEKL. CDR3 coding DNA: TGCGCCAGCAGCCAAGACGATCGTGGACTAGCGGGATCAGAGACCCAGTACTTC. Its translation is CASSQDDRGLAGSETQYF.

This clonotype has ten or more counts. The chain links TRBV11-2 to TRBJ2-7; a possible D gene is TRBD2 (5 bases). The V and J ends lost 2 bases and 2 bases respectively, with 7 bases between them. Germline CDR1 reads SGHAT; CDR2 reads FQNNGV. The CDR3 is 13 amino acids. CDR3 sequence reads: CASSLSSAYEQYF. The CDR3 coding sequence is TGTGCCAGCAGCTTAAGTAGCGCCTACGAGCAGTACTTC.

This clonotype was picked up a small number of times. This chain uses TRBV19 with TRBJ2-6, with a tentative D call TRBD2 (5 bases). Germline V lookup: CDR1 LNHDA, CDR2 SQIVND (reference sequence). The length of the CDR3 is 16 residues. Trimming removed 3 bases from V and 2 bases from J, with 11 bases in between. CDR3 bases: TGTGCCAGTAGTATGTTTACCGGGGCTGGGGCCAACGTCCTGACTTTC. Its protein is CASSMFTGAGANVLTF. The whole variable domain, remainder taken from reference TRBV19 and TRBJ2-6, is DGGITQSPKYLFRKEGQNVTLSCEQNLNHDAMYWYRQDPGQGLRLIYYSQIVNDFQKGDIAEGYSVSREKKESFPLTVTSAQKNPTAFYLCASSMFTGAGANVLTFGAGSRLTVL.

This chain links TRBV4-2 with TRBJ2-3, with D possibly being TRBD1 (5 bases). This CDR3 spans 15 amino acids. V shed 1 base and J shed 4 bases, with 12 bases lying between them. Germline V gene data show CDR1 as LGHNA and CDR2 as YNFKEQ. The CDR3 DNA is TGTGCCAGCAGCCAAGGCGTGGGGCCGGCAGATACGCAGTATTTT. Its translation is CASSQGVGPADTQYF.

There are many counts of this clonotype. The CDR3 DNA reads TGCAGTGCTAGAATCTCCGTATTCGAAGGAGAGAGGGAGCAGTACTTC. This encodes CSARISVFEGEREQYF. V and J are TRBV20-1 and TRBJ2-7; D is unresolved. CDR1 is DFQATT, CDR2 SNEGSKA, per germline (reference sequence). The CDR3 contains 16 residues. V lost 2 bases and J lost 7, with 24 bases in between.

V gene TRBV6-6 combines with J gene TRBJ1-1; D possibly corresponds to TRBD1 (5 bases). V was clipped by 0 bases and J by 6 bases, with 14 bases between them. CDR1 is MNHNY and CDR2 is SVGAGI in the germline V gene (reference sequence). The CDR3 has 15 amino acids. CDR3 nucleotides: TGTGCCAGCAGTTACTCTCTCCTCCGGGGCGCTGAAGCTTTCTTT. This gives the protein CASSYSLLRGAEAFF.

This clonotype has at least ten counts. The chain links TRBV6-5 to TRBJ1-1; TRBD1 matches 7 bases. The germline gives CDR1 MNHEY, CDR2 SVGAGI. The CDR3 spans 13 residues. V was pared by 2 bases and J by 10 bases, with 7 bases of the junction left unmatched. The CDR3 bases are TGTGCCAGCAGTTACGGCAGGGGGTCGGTAGCTTTCTTT. Translation: CASSYGRGSVAFF.

This clonotype was seen at least ten times. This chain links TRBV3-1 with TRBJ2-2, with D unclear. Germline V gene sequence: CDR1 LGHDT, CDR2 YNNKEL (reference sequence). CDR3 length: 13 amino acids. The V end was cut by 1 base, the J end by 7 bases, with 7 bases between. The CDR3 loop is CASSQVDHGELFF. The CDR3 region has the DNA TGTGCCAGCAGCCAAGTGGATCACGGGGAGCTGTTTTTT.

There are many counts of this clonotype. In DNA form, the CDR3 reads TGCAGCGTGGGACAAAACTCCTACAATGAGCAGTTCTTC. This encodes CSVGQNSYNEQFF. This chain uses TRBV29-1 with TRBJ2-1; D may be TRBD1 (6 bases). Per germline, CDR1 SQVTM and CDR2 ANQGSEA. This CDR3 is built from 13 residues. The V and J ends lost 6 bases and 0 bases respectively, with 9 bases between them.

In regard to this clonotype: This could be a read error, since a much larger clone is one nucleotide away. V usage is TRBV20-1 and J usage is TRBJ2-7; TRBD2 agrees at 9 bases. V dropped 1 base and J dropped 0; count of bases not matched to a gene: 7. The CDR3 is 16 residues long. Germline assignment: CDR1 DFQATT and CDR2 SNEGSKA (reference sequence). As DNA, the CDR3 is TGCAGTGCTAGAGGGGCGGGGGGGACAGACTCCTACGAGCAGTACTTC. Encoded protein: CSARGAGGTDSYEQYF.